Following are 22 T cell receptor beta chains from one sample sequenced in a study of blood T cell repertoires in COVID-19. Profiling relied on immunoSEQ multiplex PCR, and the TCRdb table lists in-frame clones only, not all of them. The sample comprises approximately 400,000 clones, around 87% of which are singletons, and 1.3% rests with the top ten. The sequenced sample was PBMCs or T cells enriched from blood (not recorded which). These receptors were obtained from a man under 40 who had recovered from COVID-19.

The gene calls are TRBV6-4 and TRBJ2-6; 8 bases fit TRBD1. With V trimmed by 5 bases and J by 2 bases, 2 bases remained unmatched. From germline, CDR1 is MRHNA and CDR2 SNTAGT. This CDR3 contains 15 residues. DNA of the CDR3: TGTGCCAGCAGTCCGGACAGGGCTGGGGCCAACGTCCTGACTTTC. Its protein is CASSPDRAGANVLTF.

V gene TRBV12-3 or TRBV12-4 combines with J gene TRBJ2-7; possibly TRBD2 for D (5 bases). The CDR3 has 13 amino acids. V was clipped by 5 bases and J by 1 base, with 9 bases between them. The CDR3 region has the DNA TGTGCCAGCAGTCCCTCGGGGTCCTACGAGCAGTACTTC. Its protein product is CASSPSGSYEQYF.

The chain is built from TRBV19 and TRBJ1-2; 10 bases align to TRBD1. Looked up from germline, CDR1 is LNHDA and CDR2 is SQIVND (reference sequence). The CDR3 sequence is 16 residues long. The trim removed 4 bases at V and 3 bases at J, leaving 8 bases unmatched. In DNA form, the CDR3 reads TGTGCCAGTAGTACTTGGGACAGGGGAACCGACTATGGCTACACCTTC. Translation gives CASSTWDRGTDYGYTF. Using reference TRBV19 and TRBJ1-2 for the parts outside the CDR3, the full variable domain is DGGITQSPKYLFRKEGQNVTLSCEQNLNHDAMYWYRQDPGQGLRLIYYSQIVNDFQKGDIAEGYSVSREKKESFPLTVTSAQKNPTAFYLCASSTWDRGTDYGYTFGSGTRLTVV.

The V call is TRBV5-6, the J call TRBJ1-2; D is uncertain. Germline V lookup: CDR1 SGHDT, CDR2 YYEEEE. CDR3 length: 12 residues. V shed 2 bases and J shed 6 bases, with 8 bases lying between them. CDR3 amino acids: CASSLGRDGYTF. The CDR3 bases are TGTGCCAGCAGCTTAGGCCGGGATGGCTACACCTTC.

This rearrangement joins TRBV24-1 to TRBJ2-2, with 7 bases identical to TRBD1. The CDR3 runs to 16 residues. The germline gives CDR1 KGHDR, CDR2 SFDVKD. The trim removed 4 bases at V and 0 bases at J, leaving 4 bases unmatched. The DNA for the CDR3 is TGTGCCACCAGTGAAGCTACAGGGGCGAACACCGGGGAGCTGTTTTTT. This gives the protein CATSEATGANTGELFF.

The chain carries TRBV6-7 and TRBJ1-1, with D maybe TRBD1 (5 bases). TRBV6-7 is known as an ORF, though its function is uncertain. Trimming stripped 2 bases from V and 7 bases from J, with 11 bases between. The CDR3 totals 13 residues. This CDR3 is CASSYRPQGEAFF. For the CDR3, the DNA is TGTGCCAGCAGTTACCGGCCCCAGGGTGAAGCTTTCTTT.

This chain connects TRBV3-1 (or the pseudogene TRBV3-2) to TRBJ1-1, with a tentative D call TRBD1 (6 bases). Germline CDR1 reads LGHDT; CDR2 reads YNNKEL (reference sequence). V lost 1 base, J lost 0 bases, and 15 bases lay in between. The CDR3 length is 17 residues. CDR3 residues: CASSQVLRQALNTEAFF. CDR3 nucleotide sequence: TGTGCCAGCAGCCAAGTGTTGAGACAGGCCCTGAACACTGAAGCTTTCTTT.

The V call is TRBV7-9, the J call TRBJ1-4; 7 bases match TRBD1. The ends lost 3 bases at V and 3 bases at J; junction bases unmatched: 7. The CDR3 is 16 amino acids. Germline CDR1 SEHNR, CDR2 FQNEAQ (reference sequence). The CDR3: CASSLQTGTANEKLFF. In DNA form, the CDR3 reads TGTGCCAGCAGCTTGCAAACCGGGACAGCTAATGAAAAACTGTTTTTT. The whole variable domain, remainder taken from reference TRBV7-9 and TRBJ1-4, is DTGVSQNPRHKITKRGQNVTFRCDPISEHNRLYWYRQTLGQGPEFLTYFQNEAQLEKSRLLSDRFSAERPKGSFSTLEIQRTEQGDSAMYLCASSLQTGTANEKLFFGSGTQLSVL.

The chain is built from TRBV9 and TRBJ2-5, with 12 nucleotides matching TRBD2. With V trimmed by 0 bases and J by 5 bases, 14 bases remained unmatched. The CDR3 has 19 amino acids. Germline CDR1 SGDLS, CDR2 YYNGEE. CDR3 coding DNA: TGTGCCAGCAGCGTAGAAGCTAGCGGGGGGGAACCTTCTAGGGAGACCCAGTACTTC. This translates into CASSVEASGGEPSRETQYF.

The chain links TRBV3-1 (or the pseudogene TRBV3-2) to TRBJ1-5, with 10 positions matching TRBD1. The J segment lost 7 bases and the V segment lost 5 bases, leaving 5 bases of the junction unmatched. The CDR3 loop spans 14 amino acids. Germline V gene data show CDR1 as LGHDT and CDR2 as YNNKEL (reference sequence). CDR3 nucleotides: TGTGCCAGCAGCGGACAGGGGGACGTCCAGCCCCAGCATTTT. Residues: CASSGQGDVQPQHF.

The genes are TRBV6-2 or TRBV6-3 and TRBJ1-5, with 11 bases aligning to TRBD1. Looked up from germline, CDR1 is MNHEY and CDR2 is SVGEGT. CDR3 size: 17 residues. Unmatched junction bases numbered 12, after V lost 6 bases and J lost 5 bases. As DNA, the CDR3 is TGTGCCAGCAGCAAAACTGAATGGGACAGGGGGGATCAGCCCCAGCATTTT. This codes for CASSKTEWDRGDQPQHF.

This clone was detected only a few times. V and J are TRBV10-3 and TRBJ1-1; D possibly corresponds to TRBD1 (6 bases). This CDR3 contains 15 residues. Trimming removed 3 bases at V and 0 bases at J, with 11 bases between. CDR1 is ENHRY, CDR2 SYGVKD, per germline. CDR3 DNA sequence: TGTGCCATCAGTGAAGGGAGGGGGGTGAACACTGAAGCTTTCTTT. This gives the protein CAISEGRGVNTEAFF.

The chain carries TRBV2 and TRBJ1-1; possibly TRBD1 for D (5 bases). Germline CDR1 SNHLY, CDR2 FYNNEI. V gave up 6 bases and J gave up 0 bases, with 11 bases separating them. CDR3 length equals 14 residues. CDR3 nucleotide sequence: TGTGCCAGCAGATCAGCGACAGTGAACACTGAAGCTTTCTTT. It codes for CASRSATVNTEAFF.

This clone showed up just a few times. The chain recombines TRBV27 with TRBJ1-2; 11 bases match TRBD1. Per the germline V gene, CDR1 is MNHEY and CDR2 is SMNVEV (reference sequence). The CDR3 runs 17 residues. Trimming cost V 3 bases and J 4 bases; bases outside gene matches: 10. The CDR3 loop reads CASSFGQGASGTYGYTF. The CDR3 bases are TGTGCCAGCAGTTTCGGACAGGGGGCCTCCGGGACCTATGGCTACACCTTC.

The gene calls are TRBV11-2 and TRBJ2-7; 9 nucleotides match TRBD1. Trimming at V came to 5 bases and at J to 4 bases, leaving 9 bases not matched to a gene. The CDR3 has 15 amino acids. CDR1 and CDR2 (germline): SGHAT, FQNNGV. CDR3 nucleotide sequence: TGTGCCAGCAGCACCTCGGGACAGGGTTTATACGAGCAGTACTTC. This gives the protein CASSTSGQGLYEQYF.

V gene TRBV19 combines with J gene TRBJ2-5, with 9 nucleotides matching TRBD1. The CDR3 sequence is 13 residues long. J was trimmed by 4 bases and V by 5 bases; bases with no gene match: 2. Germline V gene lookup returns CDR1 LNHDA and CDR2 SQIVND (reference sequence). In nucleotides, the CDR3 is TGTGCCAGTAGTGGACAGGGGAGAGAGACCCAGTACTTC. It translates to CASSGQGRETQYF.

This chain uses TRBV28 with TRBJ1-5, with D perhaps matching TRBD1 (5 bases). CDR1 is MDHEN, CDR2 SYDVKM, per germline. The CDR3 totals 15 residues. The ends were cut back, 8 bases at V and 2 bases at J, with 16 bases in the middle. CDR3 loop: CASQAGIEGNQPQHF. In DNA form, the CDR3 reads TGTGCCAGCCAAGCAGGGATCGAGGGCAATCAGCCCCAGCATTTT.

On this clone: Additional DNA sequences in this sample encode the identical CDR3. The rearrangement joins TRBV27 to TRBJ1-1, with a weak D call TRBD1 (5 bases). Germline V CDR1 and CDR2: MNHEY, SMNVEV (reference sequence). The CDR3 is 13 residues long. V was clipped by 3 bases and J by 2 bases, with 7 bases between them. The CDR3 DNA sequence: TGTGCCAGCAGTTTTCAGGGAAACACTGAAGCTTTCTTT. It yields the protein CASSFQGNTEAFF.

This chain links TRBV2 with TRBJ1-2; 9 bases map to TRBD1. Germline V lookup: CDR1 SNHLY, CDR2 FYNNEI. Trimming at V came to 10 bases and at J to 8 bases, leaving 11 bases not matched to a gene. The CDR3 runs to 13 residues. CDR3 nucleotide sequence: TGTGCCATCCTACAGGGGGCACTTAGGGGCTACACCTTC. It is translated as CAILQGALRGYTF. The full variable domain, rest sourced from reference TRBV2 and TRBJ1-2, is EPEVTQTPSHQVTQMGQEVILRCVPISNHLYFYWYRQILGQKVEFLVSFYNNEISEKSEIFDDQFSVERPDGSNFTLKIRSTKLEDSAMYFCAILQGALRGYTFGSGTRLTVV.

As concerns this clone: The same CDR3 arises from other DNA sequences in this sample as well. The V gene is TRBV18, the J gene TRBJ2-3; D gene ambiguous. The CDR3 sequence is 15 residues long. V was clipped by 0 bases and J by 3 bases, with 10 bases between them. Germline V gene sequence: CDR1 KGHSH, CDR2 LQKENI. This CDR3 is CASSPPGRSTDTQYF. In DNA, the CDR3 is TGTGCCAGCTCACCACCGGGCAGATCGACAGATACGCAGTATTTT.

The J gene is TRBJ2-1, the V gene TRBV29-1, with a weak D call TRBD1 (5 bases). Trimming left V 3 bases short and J 12 bases short, with 21 bases between. CDR3 size: 14 residues. The germline CDR1 and CDR2 sequences are SQVTM and ANQGSEA. CDR3 nucleotides: TGCAGCGTTGATCCGATAGGAGTTTGGCAGGGGCAGTTCTTC. This encodes CSVDPIGVWQGQFF.

CDR3 residues: CASSQGLGTGGWSYTF. The CDR3 nucleotides are TGCGCCAGCAGCCAAGGTTTAGGGACAGGGGGCTGGAGCTACACCTTC. This sequence joins TRBV4-3 and TRBJ1-2; 12 nucleotides line up with TRBD1. The CDR3 has 16 residues. Germline V gene data show CDR1 as LGHNA and CDR2 as YSLEER. Trimming removed 1 base from V and 9 bases from J; junction bases left unmatched: 9.